These T cell receptor beta chains were read from a single sample in a study of blood T cell repertoires in COVID-19. Some clones are missing from TCRdb's copy, which holds only in-frame ones; the method was immunoSEQ multiplex PCR. The sample lists about 140,000 clones, 70% to 80% occurring once. The sequencing input was peripheral blood. The receptors were gathered from a man aged 50-59 years with acute or convalescent COVID-19. Each CDR3 is given with its conserved first and last residue. The D gene is left open where the match is weak. Not all rows give a size; the values are once, few, many and, for expanded clones, a class.

j_call,v_call,clone_size,cdr3_length,d_call,cdr3_nt,cdr3_aa
TRBJ1-2,TRBV19,-,11,-,TGTGCCAGTAGCCTTAACTATGGCTACACCTTC,CASSLNYGYTF
TRBJ2-1,TRBV18,-,17,-,TGTGCCAGCTCACCCTACCTGTTTGGGGCTGAAATCAATGAGCAGTTCTTC,CASSPYLFGAEINEQFF
TRBJ2-3,TRBV3-1/TRBV3-2,-,16,TRBD2,TGTGCCAGCAGCCAAGATAGCGGGGGGGCCACAGATACGCAGTATTTT,CASSQDSGGATDTQYF
TRBJ1-2,TRBV28,few,11,TRBD1,TGTGCCAGCGACAGGGGGCTCGGCTACACCTTC,CASDRGLGYTF
TRBJ1-1,TRBV30,-,14,-,TGTGCCTGGAGTCGCGGGGAATTGAACACTGAAGCTTTCTTT,CAWSRGELNTEAFF
TRBJ1-2,TRBV14,few,14,TRBD1,TGTGCCAGCAGCCAGTACCGGCAGGGGGATGGCTACACCTTC,CASSQYRQGDGYTF
TRBJ2-2,TRBV6-5,-,15,TRBD1,TGTGCCAGCATTCAAACAGGGGGAGGCACCGGGGAGCTGTTTTTT,CASIQTGGGTGELFF
TRBJ1-1,TRBV11-3,-,14,TRBD1,TGTGCCAGCGGGACCGGGACAGGGAACACTGAAGCTTTCTTT,CASGTGTGNTEAFF
TRBJ2-3,TRBV2,-,12,-,TGTGCCAGCGAGGGCCGCACAGATACGCAGTATTTT,CASEGRTDTQYF
TRBJ1-1,TRBV4-1,-,16,-,TGCGCCAGCAGCCGACTTGGGTGGCAGAGGAACACTGAAGCTTTCTTT,CASSRLGWQRNTEAFF
TRBJ1-6,TRBV5-6,-,17,-,TGTGCCAGCTTAAATTCAGTGGGGGGGCAACTTAATTCACCCCTCCACTTT,CASLNSVGGQLNSPLHF
TRBJ2-5,TRBV5-4,-,15,TRBD2,TGTGCCAGCAGCTTGTTAGCGGGGGGATTGGAGACCCAGTACTTC,CASSLLAGGLETQYF
TRBJ2-5,TRBV5-1,-,19,TRBD2,TGCGCCAGCAGCTTGGGTCATAGCGGGGGGGACGATATCAGCGAGACCCAGTACTTC,CASSLGHSGGDDISETQYF
TRBJ2-2,TRBV28,many,13,-,TGTGCCAGCAGTTTAACAGGGACCGGGGAGCTGTTTTTT,CASSLTGTGELFF
TRBJ1-1,TRBV2,once,14,TRBD1,TGTGCCAGCAGGAGTACAGGGGGACTCACTGAAGCTTTCTTT,CASRSTGGLTEAFF
TRBJ2-3,TRBV29-1,few,11,-,TGCAGCGTACTTAGCACAGATACGCAGTATTTT,CSVLSTDTQYF